This T cell receptor beta chain was recorded in a study of post-analysis software for immune sequencing data. Study at large: Recorded subtypes: relapsing-remitting, secondary progressive, progressive-relapsing; some patients unannotated.

Broader study findings: Samples from a shared batch, those prepared together, strongly co-clustered by F measure. Comparison of patients with controls showed five TRBV segments more frequent in patients, TRBV5-6, TRBV5-1 and TRBV20-1 among them. Among multiple sclerosis patients, normalized Chao1 diversity was significantly below that of controls.

CDR1 and CDR2 (germline): MNHNY, SVGAGI (reference sequence). Trimming removed 6 bases at V and 7 bases at J, with 19 bases between. The CDR3 runs to 15 residues. Unique molecular identifiers featured in each of the TCR beta cDNA libraries. There were 1 to 10 million T cells, and around 460,000 cDNA molecules came from them. TCRdb fed the PCR reads into MiXCR, producing one record per CDR3 protein. The sample lists 750,000 to 950,000 distinct CDR3 sequences; about 57% were seen once. As regards this clonotype: Antigen unknown.

The chain employs TRBV6-6 and TRBJ2-1; a weak D match, TRBD2 (5 bases). Sequencing used blood. The source is a girl aged 10 to 17 with multiple sclerosis. CDR3 sequence reads: CASRDSRVDKNEQFF. CDR3 DNA: TGTGCCAGCAGAGATTCGCGGGTCGACAAAAATGAGCAGTTCTTC.